These T cell receptor beta chains were read from a single sample in a study of blood T cell repertoires in COVID-19. The data were produced by immunoSEQ multiplex PCR, yet TCRdb's version contains in-frame clones alone and is incomplete. This table has approximately 150,000 clones, approximately 84% appearing once. The material sequenced was peripheral blood. These receptors were taken from an elderly woman with COVID-19, enrolled during active disease. Each CDR3 is given with its conserved first and last residue. Each record gives: J gene, CDR3 length, D gene, V gene, clone size, CDR3 protein, CDR3 DNA. A D gene is named only where the DNA matches it firmly. Clone size is shown for a subset of rows, as once, few, many or a class of expanded clone.

j_call: TRBJ2-1
cdr3_length: 15
d_call: TRBD2
v_call: TRBV15
clone_size: -
cdr3_aa: CATRLAGGAYNEQFF
cdr3_nt: TGTGCCACCAGACTAGCGGGAGGGGCCTACAATGAGCAGTTCTTC

j_call: TRBJ2-6
cdr3_length: 15
d_call: -
v_call: TRBV19
clone_size: -
cdr3_aa: CASTIIRGRANVLTF
cdr3_nt: TGTGCCAGTACCATCATCCGAGGGCGGGCCAACGTCCTGACTTTC

j_call: TRBJ2-4
cdr3_length: 14
d_call: -
v_call: TRBV18
clone_size: -
cdr3_aa: CASSPTGKGNIQYF
cdr3_nt: TGTGCCAGCTCACCTACAGGGAAAGGAAACATTCAGTACTTC

j_call: TRBJ2-7
cdr3_length: 16
d_call: -
v_call: TRBV6-2/TRBV6-3
clone_size: -
cdr3_aa: CASSILTVHSSYEQYF
cdr3_nt: TGTGCCAGCAGCATATTGACAGTCCACAGCTCTTACGAGCAGTACTTC

j_call: TRBJ2-5
cdr3_length: 17
d_call: TRBD2
v_call: TRBV18
clone_size: -
cdr3_aa: CASSPTSAGGPQETQYF
cdr3_nt: TGTGCCAGCTCACCCACTTCAGCGGGGGGCCCCCAAGAGACCCAGTACTTC

j_call: TRBJ1-2
cdr3_length: 14
d_call: -
v_call: TRBV19
clone_size: -
cdr3_aa: CASSVLGANYGYTF
cdr3_nt: TGTGCCAGTAGTGTGCTCGGGGCTAACTATGGCTACACCTTC

j_call: TRBJ1-4
cdr3_length: 15
d_call: TRBD1
v_call: TRBV18
clone_size: -
cdr3_aa: CASSPGQGFDEKLFF
cdr3_nt: TGTGCCAGCTCCCCGGGACAGGGATTTGATGAAAAACTGTTTTTT

j_call: TRBJ2-1
cdr3_length: 14
d_call: -
v_call: TRBV4-3
clone_size: -
cdr3_aa: CASSSRTEYDEQFF
cdr3_nt: TGCGCCAGCAGCTCGCGGACAGAGTACGATGAGCAGTTCTTC

j_call: TRBJ1-2
cdr3_length: 15
d_call: -
v_call: TRBV18
clone_size: -
cdr3_aa: CASSPLASGDYGYTF
cdr3_nt: TGTGCCAGCTCACCCCTGGCCTCCGGGGACTATGGCTACACCTTC

j_call: TRBJ1-2
cdr3_length: 13
d_call: -
v_call: TRBV5-1
clone_size: -
cdr3_aa: CASSLGPLGGYTF
cdr3_nt: TGCGCCAGCAGCTTGGGACCCCTAGGTGGCTACACCTTC

j_call: TRBJ2-5
cdr3_length: 14
d_call: TRBD2
v_call: TRBV6-6
clone_size: -
cdr3_aa: CASTLLGGGETQYF
cdr3_nt: TGTGCCAGCACCTTACTGGGGGGGGGAGAGACCCAGTACTTC

j_call: TRBJ2-6
cdr3_length: 15
d_call: -
v_call: TRBV5-5
clone_size: once
cdr3_aa: CASSLLLSGANVLTF
cdr3_nt: TGTGCCAGCAGCTTGCTCCTGTCCGGGGCCAACGTCCTGACTTTC

j_call: TRBJ1-4
cdr3_length: 13
d_call: -
v_call: TRBV28
clone_size: -
cdr3_aa: CASQPGGREKLFF
cdr3_nt: TGTGCCAGCCAGCCCGGGGGGCGGGAAAAACTGTTTTTT

j_call: TRBJ1-6
cdr3_length: 16
d_call: TRBD1
v_call: TRBV20-1
clone_size: -
cdr3_aa: CSASPRDSMRNSPLHF
cdr3_nt: TGCAGTGCTAGTCCCCGGGACAGCATGAGGAATTCACCCCTCCACTTT

j_call: TRBJ1-6
cdr3_length: 15
d_call: -
v_call: TRBV27
clone_size: -
cdr3_aa: CASSLLSGVNSPLHF
cdr3_nt: TGTGCCAGCAGTCTCCTCTCAGGGGTTAATTCACCCCTCCACTTT